The 32 T cell receptor beta chains below come from one sample, sequenced in a study of regulatory and conventional T cells in RAG deficiency. The table came from immunoSEQ multiplex PCR; TCRdb's copy has only in-frame clones and leaves some out. Of about 3,300 clones listed, 85% to 95% are singletons. Blood CD4+ CD25-high CD127-low regulatory T cells supplied the genomic DNA template. These data were likewise used in another study, on regulatory T cells. That report notes: The primer mix had 52 TRBV and 13 TRBJ primers.

Material: CD4+ Tregs sorted from blood. The receptors were gathered from a human donor in good health.

The V gene is TRBV7-9, the J gene TRBJ1-5; D is unresolved. The CDR3 loop spans 12 amino acids. The germline gives CDR1 SEHNR, CDR2 FQNEAQ (reference sequence). The V and J ends lost 5 bases and 4 bases respectively, with 6 bases between them. The CDR3 DNA is TGTGCCAGCAGCCTTGGGAATCAGCCCCAGCATTTT. Translation: CASSLGNQPQHF. Full variable domain (missing parts from reference TRBV7-9 and TRBJ1-5): DTGVSQNPRHKITKRGQNVTFRCDPISEHNRLYWYRQTLGQGPEFLTYFQNEAQLEKSRLLSDRFSAERPKGSFSTLEIQRTEQGDSAMYLCASSLGNQPQHFGDGTRLSIL.

The chain uses TRBV6-5 and TRBJ2-7, with unresolved D. Germline V CDR1 and CDR2: MNHEY, SVGAGI. The V end was cut by 6 bases, the J end by 3 bases, with 12 bases between. The CDR3 has 13 residues. CDR3 in amino acids: CASSPGAIYEQYF. In DNA, the CDR3 is TGTGCCAGCAGCCCCGGTGCTATCTACGAGCAGTACTTC.

The chain combines TRBV5-1 with TRBJ2-1; the D is unclear. Trimming took off 4 bases at V and 9 bases at J, with 14 bases between the two ends. CDR1 is SGHRS, CDR2 YFSETQ, per germline. The length of the CDR3 is 13 residues. DNA of the CDR3: TGCGCCAGCAGCCTCCGAGGAATGGGTGAGCAGTTCTTC. It codes for CASSLRGMGEQFF.

The CDR3, as DNA: TGTGCCAGCTCACCACAGACAGGGTGGGGCACTGAAGCTTTCTTT. Translation: CASSPQTGWGTEAFF. The chain uses TRBV18 and TRBJ1-1, with 7 positions matching TRBD1. The germline V gene has CDR1 KGHSH and CDR2 LQKENI. With V trimmed by 1 base and J by 4 bases, 6 bases remained unmatched. The CDR3 covers 15 residues.

The chain links TRBV12-5 to TRBJ2-3; D is possibly TRBD2 (6 bases). The CDR3 has 15 residues. With 0 bases removed from V and 1 base from J, the gap between germline ends came to 8 bases. From germline, CDR1 is LGHNT and CDR2 FRNRAP. As DNA, the CDR3 is TGTGCTAGTGGTTTGGTATGGGGGGGCACAGATACGCAGTATTTT. It translates to CASGLVWGGTDTQYF.

The V gene is TRBV6-5, the J gene TRBJ2-5; TRBD2 aligns across 7 bases. Germline lookup yields CDR1 MNHEY and CDR2 SVGAGI. The CDR3 length is 14 residues. V was pared by 2 bases and J by 5 bases, with 5 bases of the junction left unmatched. The CDR3 sequence is CASSYLGTTETQYF. Here the CDR3 DNA reads TGTGCCAGCAGTTACCTCGGGACTACCGAGACCCAGTACTTC.

V gene TRBV2 combines with J gene TRBJ1-6; D is undetermined. The CDR3 sequence is 14 residues long. Germline V gene data show CDR1 as SNHLY and CDR2 as FYNNEI. Trimming removed 8 bases from V and 6 bases from J, with 14 bases in between. The CDR3 DNA reads TGTGCCAGCGGGTCTACAGCCCTTAATTCACCCCTCCACTTT. As protein: CASGSTALNSPLHF.

The V and J genes are TRBV7-9 and TRBJ2-1; 16 bases line up with TRBD2. Germline V CDR1 and CDR2: SEHNR, FQNEAQ (reference sequence). The V segment lost 5 bases and the J segment 10 bases; nucleotides outside the gene matches: 11. The CDR3 runs to 17 residues. CDR3 sequence reads: CASSDRGTSGRAKEQFF. Written as DNA, the CDR3 is TGTGCCAGCAGCGACCGTGGGACTAGCGGGAGGGCCAAGGAGCAGTTCTTC. The full variable domain, rest sourced from reference TRBV7-9 and TRBJ2-1, is DTGVSQNPRHKITKRGQNVTFRCDPISEHNRLYWYRQTLGQGPEFLTYFQNEAQLEKSRLLSDRFSAERPKGSFSTLEIQRTEQGDSAMYLCASSDRGTSGRAKEQFFGPGTRLTVL.

The V and J genes are TRBV28 and TRBJ2-5, with D possibly being TRBD1 (5 bases). Trimming shortened V by 5 bases and J by 7 bases, and 5 bases separated the two germline ends. The CDR3 has 10 amino acids. Germline CDR1 MDHEN, CDR2 SYDVKM. CDR3 loop: CASSGATQYF. CDR3 nucleotide sequence: TGTGCCAGCAGTGGGGCGACCCAGTACTTC. The whole variable domain, remainder taken from reference TRBV28 and TRBJ2-5, is DVKVTQSSRYLVKRTGEKVFLECVQDMDHENMFWYRQDPGLGLRLIYFSYDVKMKEKGDIPEGYSVSREKKERFSLILESASTNQTSMYLCASSGATQYFGPGTRLLVL.

J is TRBJ2-2 and V is TRBV4-1; D gene unclear. CDR1 is MGHRA and CDR2 is YSYEKL in the germline V gene. The V end was cut by 4 bases, the J end by 6 bases, with 15 bases between. This CDR3 is 15 amino acids long. The CDR3 protein is CASSLTGMGSGELFF. The CDR3 region has the DNA TGCGCCAGCAGCCTGACTGGCATGGGTTCCGGGGAGCTGTTTTTT.

The gene calls are TRBV6-6 and TRBJ2-1; the D is unclear. Per germline, CDR1 MNHNY and CDR2 SVGAGI (reference sequence). There are 14 residues in the CDR3. V was trimmed by 2 bases and J by 6 bases, leaving 11 bases between them. CDR3 sequence: CASSYHPPGNEQFF. The DNA for the CDR3 is TGTGCCAGCAGTTACCACCCCCCGGGCAATGAGCAGTTCTTC.

J is TRBJ2-7 and V is TRBV7-9, with D perhaps TRBD1 or TRBD2 (5 bases each). The CDR3 loop spans 14 amino acids. Germline V CDR1 and CDR2: SEHNR, FQNEAQ (reference sequence). Trimming left V 5 bases short and J 6 bases short, with 17 bases between. CDR3 in amino acids: CASSPRGERSEQYF. The CDR3 DNA is TGTGCCAGCAGCCCCCGGGGCGAGCGGAGCGAGCAGTACTTC. Supplemented by reference TRBV7-9 and TRBJ2-7, the full variable domain reads DTGVSQNPRHKITKRGQNVTFRCDPISEHNRLYWYRQTLGQGPEFLTYFQNEAQLEKSRLLSDRFSAERPKGSFSTLEIQRTEQGDSAMYLCASSPRGERSEQYFGPGTRLTVT.

The CDR3 loop is CASSLAQGNTEAFF. The CDR3 DNA sequence: TGCGCCAGCAGCTTGGCCCAGGGGAACACTGAAGCTTTCTTT. This chain joins TRBV5-1 and TRBJ1-1, with D possibly TRBD1 on 5 matching bases. The germline CDR1 and CDR2 sequences are SGHRS and YFSETQ. Trimming removed 0 bases at V and 1 base at J, with 7 bases between. There are 14 residues in the CDR3.

The gene calls are TRBV9 and TRBJ2-3; D may be TRBD1 or TRBD2 (6 bases each). V lost 6 bases to trimming and J lost 2 bases, with 13 bases between them. CDR3 size: 14 residues. CDR1 is SGDLS, CDR2 YYNGEE, per germline. The CDR3 sequence is CASTRGGVTDTQYF. CDR3 coding DNA: TGTGCCAGCACCAGGGGCGGGGTCACAGATACGCAGTATTTT.

V gene TRBV5-4 combines with J gene TRBJ1-3, with D unresolved. The CDR3 has 16 amino acids. Germline V CDR1 and CDR2: SGHNT, YYREEE (reference sequence). Trimming removed 4 bases from V and 0 bases from J, with 14 bases in between. The chain's CDR3 is CASSLGNSYSGNTIYF. CDR3 nucleotides: TGTGCCAGCAGCCTGGGGAACAGTTACTCTGGAAACACCATATATTTT.

The V gene is TRBV27, the J gene TRBJ1-5; 9 positions agree with TRBD1. Per germline, CDR1 MNHEY and CDR2 SMNVEV (reference sequence). This CDR3 has 15 amino acids. With 6 bases clipped from V and 4 bases from J, the junction kept 7 bases outside the gene matches. In DNA form, the CDR3 reads TGTGCCAGCAGGAGACAGGGGGGTAAGAATCAGCCCCAGCATTTT. Translated: CASRRQGGKNQPQHF.

V is TRBV2 and J is TRBJ2-3; 12 nucleotides align to TRBD2. The CDR3 consists of 14 residues. CDR1 is SNHLY, CDR2 FYNNEI, per germline. After removal of 8 bases from V and 5 bases from J, the junction contained 5 bases not matched to a gene. The CDR3: CASELAGGLDTQYF. CDR3 coding DNA: TGTGCCAGCGAACTAGCGGGGGGACTAGATACGCAGTATTTT.

This clone showed up just once. The rearrangement joins TRBV9 to TRBJ2-5, with D possibly matching TRBD2 (6 bases). This CDR3 is 15 amino acids long. Trimming shortened V by 4 bases and J by 3 bases, and 16 bases separated the two germline ends. Germline V gene sequence: CDR1 SGDLS, CDR2 YYNGEE. The CDR3 protein is CASSLGGTGKETQYF. DNA of the CDR3: TGTGCCAGCAGCTTGGGCGGGACGGGGAAAGAGACCCAGTACTTC.

V and J are TRBV19 and TRBJ1-5, with D tentatively TRBD1 (5 bases). Trimming removed 7 bases at V and 2 bases at J, with 21 bases between. The CDR3 spans 17 residues. Germline values: CDR1 LNHDA, CDR2 SQIVND (reference sequence). In DNA form, the CDR3 reads TGTGCCAGTACCCCGCGTGGTGGGGGGATAGGCAATCAGCCCCAGCATTTT. This codes for CASTPRGGGIGNQPQHF.

The rearrangement uses TRBV6-1 and TRBJ2-6, with D hard to call. The germline V gene has CDR1 MNHNS and CDR2 SASEGT. Trimming took 6 bases from V and 0 from J, leaving 9 bases between them. This CDR3 comprises 15 residues. The CDR3 loop reads CASRYLPSGANVLTF. The CDR3 DNA follows: TGTGCCAGCAGATATCTTCCCTCTGGGGCCAACGTCCTGACTTTC.

The chain joins TRBV7-3 to TRBJ2-3; D may be TRBD1 or TRBD2 (5 bases each). Trimming removed 5 bases at V and 6 bases at J, with 12 bases between. The length of the CDR3 is 13 residues. The germline V gene encodes CDR1 SGHTA and CDR2 FQGTGA. CDR3 region: CASSAGASDTQYF. As DNA, the CDR3 is TGTGCCAGCAGCGCCGGGGCGTCGGATACGCAGTATTTT.

The chain uses TRBV2 and TRBJ2-2; 7 bases agree with TRBD2. The CDR3 is made up of 16 amino acids. Per the germline V gene, CDR1 is SNHLY and CDR2 is FYNNEI. With V trimmed by 6 bases and J by 2 bases, 9 bases remained unmatched. As DNA, the CDR3 is TGTGCCAGCAGACGGACTAGGATGGGAAACACCGGGGAGCTGTTTTTT. Amino acids: CASRRTRMGNTGELFF.

V and J are TRBV5-1 and TRBJ1-3; tentatively, D is TRBD1 (5 bases). This CDR3 comprises 14 residues. CDR1 is SGHRS, CDR2 YFSETQ, per germline. The V gene lost 4 bases and the J gene lost 4 bases, with 12 bases spanning the gap. The CDR3 sequence is CASSPQAGGNTIYF. As DNA, the CDR3 is TGCGCCAGCAGCCCACAGGCAGGAGGAAACACCATATATTTT. Together with reference TRBV5-1 and TRBJ1-3, the CDR3 gives the full variable domain: KAGVTQTPRYLIKTRGQQVTLSCSPISGHRSVSWYQQTPGQGLQFLFEYFSETQRNKGNFPGRFSGRQFSNSRSEMNVSTLELGDSALYLCASSPQAGGNTIYFGEGSWLTVV.

The CDR3 sequence is CASSMGLALTDTQYF. The DNA of the CDR3 is TGTGCCAGTAGTATGGGACTAGCGCTCACAGATACGCAGTATTTT. The chain carries TRBV19 and TRBJ2-3, with 10 bases matching TRBD2. CDR1 is LNHDA, CDR2 SQIVND, per germline (reference sequence). The CDR3 loop spans 15 amino acids. Trimming removed 3 bases from V and 2 bases from J; junction bases left unmatched: 2. Together with reference TRBV19 and TRBJ2-3, the CDR3 gives the full variable domain: DGGITQSPKYLFRKEGQNVTLSCEQNLNHDAMYWYRQDPGQGLRLIYYSQIVNDFQKGDIAEGYSVSREKKESFPLTVTSAQKNPTAFYLCASSMGLALTDTQYFGPGTRLTVL.

The chain has TRBV5-1 and TRBJ1-2; unclear D gene. Trimming took 2 bases from V and 2 from J, leaving 10 bases between them. Germline V gives CDR1 SGHRS, CDR2 YFSETQ. This CDR3 comprises 14 residues. CDR3 in amino acids: CASSFEVRNYGYTF. The DNA of the CDR3 is TGCGCCAGCAGCTTCGAGGTGCGGAACTATGGCTACACCTTC.

The chain employs TRBV5-1 and TRBJ2-5; D tentatively fits TRBD1 or TRBD2 (5 bases each). Trimming removed 4 bases from V and 4 bases from J, with 20 bases in between. CDR1 is SGHRS, CDR2 YFSETQ, per germline. This CDR3 has 16 amino acids. The chain's CDR3 is CASSKLGTDPRETQYF. Here the CDR3 DNA reads TGCGCCAGCAGCAAGCTGGGGACCGACCCCCGAGAGACCCAGTACTTC.

As concerns this clone: The junction does not match germline at one end; this may be a read error. The CDR3 DNA reads TGTGCCAACAGTGATGGCCCCAACAATGAGCAGTTCTTC. It translates to CANSDGPNNEQFF. The V and J genes are TRBV10-3 and TRBJ2-1; D gene ambiguous. There are 13 residues in the CDR3. Germline lookup yields CDR1 ENHRY and CDR2 SYGVKD.

This chain uses TRBV5-1 with TRBJ2-6, with D uncertain. The CDR3 consists of 14 residues. V was clipped by 4 bases and J by 1 base, with 6 bases between them. Germline V gene lookup returns CDR1 SGHRS and CDR2 YFSETQ. CDR3 DNA: TGCGCCAGCAGCGATACTTCTGGGGCCAACGTCCTGACTTTC. It encodes CASSDTSGANVLTF.

This clone was seen a single time. This chain links TRBV28 with TRBJ2-5; 10 bases are shared with TRBD1. This CDR3 has 13 residues. Germline-derived CDR1 and CDR2 are MDHEN and SYDVKM. V was clipped by 6 bases and J by 6 bases; unmatched bases: 4. The CDR3 DNA reads as TGTGCCAGCAGGACAGGGGGCGGGAAGACCCAGTACTTC. Translation: CASRTGGGKTQYF.

In DNA form, the CDR3 reads TGTGCCAGCAGTTTAGGACAGATTAGCAATCAGCCCCAGCATTTT. Protein: CASSLGQISNQPQHF. This chain links TRBV28 with TRBJ1-5; possible D gene TRBD1, 6 bases. Germline V gene sequence: CDR1 MDHEN, CDR2 SYDVKM. The V and J ends lost 2 bases and 0 bases respectively, with 8 bases between them. CDR3 length: 15 residues.

The V gene is TRBV9, the J gene TRBJ1-1; 7 nucleotides agree with TRBD1. The junction had 7 bases not matched to a gene; V was cut back by 3 bases and J by 5 bases. This CDR3 is 14 amino acids long. The germline V gene has CDR1 SGDLS and CDR2 YYNGEE. In nucleotides, the CDR3 is TGTGCCAGCAGCGCGACAGGGTTTAGTACTGAAGCTTTCTTT. Its translation is CASSATGFSTEAFF.

This sequence joins TRBV27 and TRBJ1-2; no clear D gene. Trimming pared 4 bases from V and 2 bases from J, leaving 8 bases between. The germline V gene encodes CDR1 MNHEY and CDR2 SMNVEV (reference sequence). The CDR3 contains 13 residues. The CDR3 sequence: CASSWHPNYGYTF. In nucleotides, the CDR3 is TGTGCCAGCAGTTGGCATCCAAACTATGGCTACACCTTC.